Listed below are T cell receptor beta chains from one sample, sequenced in a study of cytomegalovirus exposure and HLA in healthy donors. Assay used: immunoSEQ multiplex PCR; TCRdb lists only in-frame clones, some missing. The sample lists 99,000 or so clones, 65% to 85% occurring once. The sequencing input was PBMCs. The receptors originated from a man aged 18 to 29 in good health and CMV-seronegative. The CDR3 runs from the conserved cysteine through the conserved F or W. A D gene is named only where the DNA matches it firmly. Rows give clone size only sometimes, using once, few, many, or a class for an expanded clone.

>.|TRBJ2-1|.|TRBV7-8
CASSLGLPGDNEQFF
TGTGCCAGCAGCCTAGGGCTTCCAGGGGACAATGAGCAGTTCTTC
>.|TRBJ2-1|.|TRBV4-2
CASSQDGRGISSYNEQFF
TGTGCCAGCAGCCAAGATGGGCGCGGGATAAGCTCCTACAATGAGCAGTTCTTC
>few|TRBJ1-1|TRBD1|TRBV5-6
CASSLGDSKAFF
TGTGCCAGCAGCTTGGGGGACAGTAAAGCTTTCTTT
>.|TRBJ1-4|.|TRBV6-5
CASSYRSINEKLFF
TGTGCCAGCAGTTACCGGAGTATCAATGAAAAACTGTTTTTT
>.|TRBJ2-7|TRBD1|TRBV5-1
CASRTGGAYEQYF
TGCGCCAGCAGGACAGGGGGGGCCTACGAGCAGTACTTC
>.|TRBJ2-1|TRBD2|TRBV4-3
CASSQDVPTSGRGGNEQFF
TGCGCCAGCAGCCAAGACGTCCCGACTAGCGGGAGAGGGGGCAATGAGCAGTTCTTC
>.|TRBJ2-3|TRBD2|TRBV7-8
CASHWGAGGPSGTDTQYF
TGTGCCAGCCATTGGGGTGCGGGAGGGCCGTCTGGCACAGATACGCAGTATTTT
>.|TRBJ2-3|TRBD2|TRBV7-9
CASITSGTDSGRATDTQYF
TGTGCCAGCATCACGTCCGGGACAGATAGCGGGAGAGCCACAGATACGCAGTATTTT
>once|TRBJ2-5|.|TRBV21-1
CASSKATGLETQYF
TGTGCCAGCAGCAAAGCTACGGGATTGGAGACCCAGTACTTC
>.|TRBJ2-1|TRBD2|TRBV5-6
CASSSGLAYNEQFF
TGTGCCAGCAGCTCGGGACTAGCGTACAATGAGCAGTTCTTC
>.|TRBJ2-7|.|TRBV7-6
CASSLSTRTVPQLYWDEQYF
TGTGCCAGCAGCTTATCTACAAGGACAGTCCCTCAGTTGTACTGGGACGAGCAGTACTTC
>.|TRBJ2-6|.|TRBV5-4
CASSQPPAGGANVLTF
TGTGCCAGCAGCCAACCCCCGGCAGGGGGGGCCAACGTCCTGACTTTC
>.|TRBJ2-2|TRBD2|TRBV19
CASSIDLAGANTGELFF
TGTGCCAGTAGTATAGATCTGGCGGGAGCCAACACCGGGGAGCTGTTTTTT
>.|TRBJ1-1|.|TRBV5-1
CASSLDRRRHTPNTEAFF
TGCGCCAGCAGCTTGGACCGGCGACGACACACACCGAACACTGAAGCTTTCTTT
>.|TRBJ1-1|.|TRBV11-2
CASSRTENREAFF
TGTGCCAGCAGCCGGACAGAGAACAGAGAAGCTTTCTTT
>.|TRBJ2-5|.|TRBV10-1
CASIRLKTQETQYF
TGCGCCAGCATTAGACTTAAGACCCAAGAGACCCAGTACTTC
>.|TRBJ2-4|TRBD1|TRBV5-4
CASSAPGTGTDIQYF
TGTGCCAGCAGCGCTCCCGGGACAGGTACGGACATTCAGTACTTC
>.|TRBJ2-2|.|TRBV12-5
CASGLWASNTGELFF
TGTGCTAGTGGTTTGTGGGCATCGAACACCGGGGAGCTGTTTTTT
>once|TRBJ2-1|.|TRBV21-1
CASKAAPELAGGCEQFF
TGTGCCAGCAAGGCGGCGCCTGAACTAGCGGGAGGGTGCGAGCAGTTCTTC
>.|TRBJ2-3|TRBD2|TRBV7-2
CASRDEASGRAGTQYF
TGTGCCAGCAGGGACGAGGCTAGCGGGAGGGCAGGTACGCAGTATTTT
>.|TRBJ1-4|.|TRBV2
CASSESVSNNEKLFF
TGTGCCAGCAGTGAATCGGTTTCAAATAATGAAAAACTGTTTTTT
>once|TRBJ2-7|TRBD1|TRBV27
CASSGTGGVDSYEQYF
TGTGCCAGCAGTGGGACAGGAGGGGTAGACTCCTACGAGCAGTACTTC
>once|TRBJ1-3|.|TRBV11-3
CASSSDSSTIYF
TGTGCCAGCAGCTCCGACAGTTCGACCATATATTTT
>.|TRBJ2-3|TRBD2|TRBV25-1
CASSQRGAGAKTDTQYF
TGTGCCAGCAGCCAAAGGGGAGCGGGAGCGAAAACAGATACGCAGTATTTT
>.|TRBJ1-3|TRBD1|TRBV5-4
CASSPGQGQDTIYF
TGTGCCAGCAGTCCGGGACAGGGGCAAGACACCATATATTTT
>once|TRBJ1-6|.|TRBV9
CASSPGHSPLHF
TGTGCCAGCAGCCCTGGGCATTCACCCCTCCACTTT
>.|TRBJ1-1|.|TRBV7-3
CASSRGNTEAFF
TGTGCCAGCAGCCGCGGGAACACTGAAGCTTTCTTT
>.|TRBJ1-5|.|TRBV27
CASSYSGKYNQPQHF
TGTGCCAGCAGTTACTCGGGGAAGTACAATCAGCCCCAGCATTTT
>.|TRBJ2-1|.|TRBV5-1
CASSLDVLQGGEQFF
TGCGCCAGCAGCTTAGACGTTCTGCAGGGGGGTGAGCAGTTCTTC
>once|TRBJ2-1|.|TRBV18
CASSPQGRSSYNEQFF
TGTGCCAGCTCACCCCAGGGCAGGAGCTCCTACAATGAGCAGTTCTTC
>.|TRBJ2-4|TRBD1|TRBV6-6
CASSYSSPGQGYF
TGTGCCAGCAGTTACTCTTCCCCGGGACAGGGGTACTTC
>.|TRBJ2-2|.|TRBV7-2
CASSLVRYTGELFF
TGTGCCAGCAGCTTGGTCAGATACACCGGGGAGCTGTTTTTT
>.|TRBJ2-7|.|TRBV28
CASSLPYEQYF
TGTGCCAGCAGTCTTCCTTACGAGCAGTACTTC
>.|TRBJ2-7|TRBD2|TRBV28
CASSLPGEGSYEQYF
TGTGCCAGCAGTTTACCGGGGGAGGGGTCCTACGAGCAGTACTTC
>once|TRBJ2-5|.|TRBV10-3
CASRNREETQYF
TGTGCCTCGAGGAACAGGGAAGAGACCCAGTACTTC
>.|TRBJ1-1|TRBD1|TRBV4-3
CASSQDRTGVSTEAFF
TGCGCCAGCAGCCAGGATAGGACAGGGGTGAGTACTGAAGCTTTCTTT
>many|TRBJ1-3|TRBD1|TRBV7-9
CASSFGQAGNTIYF
TGTGCCAGCAGCTTTGGACAGGCTGGAAACACCATATATTTT
>.|TRBJ2-5|TRBD1|TRBV7-2
CASSLVDRAQETQYF
TGTGCCAGCAGCTTAGTGGACAGGGCCCAAGAGACCCAGTACTTC
>few|TRBJ2-6|.|TRBV4-1
CASSQVEGLRSGANVLTF
TGCGCCAGCAGCCAAGTCGAGGGCCTACGCTCGGGGGCCAACGTCCTGACTTTC
>.|TRBJ2-7|.|TRBV5-8
CASSSQVPYEQYF
TGTGCCAGCAGCTCGCAGGTGCCCTACGAGCAGTACTTC
>.|TRBJ2-3|.|TRBV4-1
CASSQEEGGGRTDTQYF
TGCGCCAGCAGCCAGGAGGAGGGGGGGGGCCGCACAGATACGCAGTATTTT
>.|TRBJ2-7|.|TRBV7-9
CSSSLPYEQYF
TGTTCCAGCAGCCTCCCCTACGAGCAGTACTTC
>.|TRBJ2-1|.|TRBV7-9
CSSSITSGAQFF
TGTTCCAGCAGCATTACTTCAGGGGCGCAGTTCTTC
>once|TRBJ1-2|.|TRBV5-1
CASSKDRYGYTF
TGCGCCAGCAGCAAGGACAGATATGGCTACACCTTC
>.|TRBJ2-7|TRBD1|TRBV5-6
CASSLGTGYEQYF
TGTGCCAGCAGCTTGGGGACAGGCTACGAGCAGTACTTC
>.|TRBJ1-1|TRBD1|TRBV7-9
CASSLARTGRTEAFF
TGTGCCAGCAGCTTAGCGCGGACAGGACGCACTGAAGCTTTCTTT
>.|TRBJ1-6|.|TRBV21-1
CASSKEEGADSYNSPLHF
TGTGCCAGCAGCAAGGAGGAGGGGGCTGACTCCTATAATTCACCCCTCCACTTT
>.|TRBJ2-7|TRBD1|TRBV11-1
CASSRDRGYEQYF
TGTGCCAGCAGCAGGGACAGGGGCTACGAGCAGTACTTC
>.|TRBJ2-5|TRBD1|TRBV5-8
CASSRYQGAKETQYF
TGTGCCAGCAGCCGATATCAGGGGGCGAAGGAGACCCAGTACTTC
>.|TRBJ2-5|.|TRBV9
CASSGSGLPGETQYF
TGTGCCAGCAGCGGGTCGGGACTCCCTGGGGAGACCCAGTACTTC
>.|TRBJ1-1|.|TRBV5-1
CASSSKGQHTEAFF
TGCGCCAGCAGCTCTAAAGGACAGCACACTGAAGCTTTCTTT
>.|TRBJ1-1|TRBD1|TRBV28
CASSLRRGPGNTEAFF
TGTGCCAGCAGTTTAAGGAGGGGGCCAGGGAACACTGAAGCTTTCTTT
>.|TRBJ1-1|TRBD1|TRBV7-3
CASSISGQKRDTEAFF
TGTGCCAGCAGCATATCGGGACAGAAGAGGGACACTGAAGCTTTCTTT
>.|TRBJ2-4|.|TRBV5-1
CASSLEGGRSKNIQYF
TGCGCCAGCAGCTTGGAGGGGGGGAGGTCCAAAAACATTCAGTACTTC